Each of the 11 T cell receptor beta chains below was sequenced from the same sample in a study of early T cells in non-severe SARS-CoV-2 infection. TCRdb re-called the 5' RACE reads through MiXCR, storing one row per CDR3 protein. The repertoire holds some 25,000 distinct CDR3 sequences, 4.5% to 6% seen once, with 0.92% in the top ten. Sequences were obtained from whole blood. The source of these receptors is an adult who was a healthcare worker with PCR-confirmed SARS-CoV-2 infection or an uninfected control (not recorded which).

CDR3 sequence: CASSQRPGGDYGYTF. The CDR3 DNA is TGTGCCAGCAGCCAGCGACCTGGGGGCGACTATGGCTACACCTTC. The rearrangement uses TRBV11-2 and TRBJ1-2, with D perhaps matching TRBD1 (6 bases). This CDR3 region has 15 residues. V gave up 5 bases and J gave up 3 bases, with 16 bases separating them. Germline CDR1 and CDR2: SGHAT and FQNNGV.

The sample holds many counts of this clonotype. Here the CDR3 reads CASSLGLLSYEQYF. CDR3 sequence (DNA): TGTGCCAGCAGCTTAGGGCTTCTCTCCTACGAGCAGTACTTC. This chain uses TRBV13 with TRBJ2-7; D is uncertain. V was clipped by 0 bases and J by 0 bases, with 6 bases between them. Looked up from germline, CDR1 is PRHDT and CDR2 is FYEKMQ (reference sequence). The CDR3 runs to 14 residues.

The chain couples TRBV21-1 to TRBJ2-1; TRBD2, as called in the table, went unchecked against the DNA. TRBV21-1 is described as a pseudogene. This CDR3 comprises 16 residues. The CDR3 DNA sequence: TGTGGGAACCTGACGGGGGCCAGTCCCCTCCCAATTGGGCAGTTCTTC. As protein: CGNLTGASPLPIGQFF.

The chain links TRBV11-2 to TRBJ2-7; D gene unclear. This CDR3 region has 18 residues. The germline V and J ends were trimmed by 1 base and 1 base, with 20 bases remaining between them. Germline V gene data show CDR1 as SGHAT and CDR2 as FQNNGV. The CDR3 here is CASSLAPHATRISYEQYF. Written as DNA, the CDR3 is TGTGCCAGCAGCTTAGCCCCGCACGCAACCCGCATATCCTACGAGCAGTACTTC.

This clonotype has a count of ten or more. The chain couples TRBV7-2 to TRBJ1-6, with TRBD1 matching over 10 bases. This CDR3 contains 17 residues. The germline gives CDR1 SGHTA, CDR2 FQGNSA. The V gene end was trimmed by 6 bases and the J gene end by 6 bases; junction bases not matched to a gene: 11. For the CDR3, the DNA is TGTGCCAGCAGAGCCGGGACAGGGGTTTCCCTTAATTCACCCCTCCACTTT. Protein product: CASRAGTGVSLNSPLHF.

This clonotype showed up many times. The chain carries TRBV9 and TRBJ2-7; D uncertain. Trimming removed 0 bases at V and 0 bases at J, with 7 bases between. The CDR3 covers 14 residues. Germline values: CDR1 SGDLS, CDR2 YYNGEE. The CDR3: CASSVEKGSYEQYF. The CDR3 region has the DNA TGTGCCAGCAGCGTAGAAAAGGGCTCCTACGAGCAGTACTTC.

The sample holds many counts of this clonotype. This chain connects TRBV5-4 to TRBJ2-3; 10 bases fit TRBD2. The V gene end was trimmed by 5 bases and the J gene end by 4 bases; junction bases not matched to a gene: 10. CDR1 is SGHNT, CDR2 YYREEE, per germline (reference sequence). The CDR3 is 16 residues long. The CDR3 here is CASRGGLAGAADTQYF. CDR3 DNA sequence: TGTGCCAGCAGGGGGGGGCTAGCGGGAGCAGCAGATACGCAGTATTTT.

There are many counts of this clonotype. The rearrangement uses TRBV10-3 and TRBJ1-3; maybe TRBD1 (5 bases). The CDR3 spans 14 residues. Germline assignment: CDR1 ENHRY and CDR2 SYGVKD. The V end lost 2 bases, the J end lost 8 bases, and 13 bases lay between the germline ends. The CDR3 protein is CAISEPRVRDTIYF. CDR3 sequence (DNA): TGTGCCATCAGTGAGCCCAGGGTGAGGGACACCATATATTTT.

This clonotype came up a few times. The rearrangement joins TRBV5-6 to TRBJ2-7, with D possibly being TRBD1 (6 bases). CDR1 and CDR2 from the germline V gene are SGHDT and YYEEEE. This CDR3 has 13 amino acids. Trimming left V 6 bases short and J 0 bases short, with 10 bases between. CDR3 amino acids: CASTRGHSYEQYF. CDR3 in DNA: TGTGCCAGCACACGGGGACACTCCTACGAGCAGTACTTC.

In regard to this clonotype: A read error is possible here, since a much larger clone lies one base away. The V and J genes are TRBV27 and TRBJ1-1; 9 bases align to TRBD1. The CDR3 is made up of 14 amino acids. With 3 bases clipped from V and 4 bases from J, the junction kept 3 bases outside the gene matches. Germline V lookup: CDR1 MNHEY, CDR2 SMNVEV (reference sequence). This chain's CDR3 is CASSFRDRVTEAFF. The DNA of the CDR3 is TGTGCCAGCAGTTTCCGGGACAGGGTCACTGAAGCTTTCTTT.

The sample holds many counts of this clonotype. The chain employs TRBV6-6 and TRBJ2-5; a possible D gene is TRBD2 (7 bases). The V gene lost 6 bases and the J gene lost 5 bases, with 13 bases spanning the gap. The CDR3 loop spans 13 amino acids. Germline lookup yields CDR1 MNHNY and CDR2 SVGAGI (reference sequence). The CDR3 DNA reads as TGTGCCAGCAGACCCGGGGGGCTGGAGACCCAGTACTTC. This encodes CASRPGGLETQYF.